These 23 T cell receptor beta chains came from one sample sequenced in a study of T cell responses to AZD1222 COVID-19 vaccine (dated by TCRdb to the early 2020s). Read against the paper, the sample's time point label means: about 28 days (+/-7) after the second vaccine dose. The library was made by the immunoSEQ multiplex PCR assay. TCRdb provides this immuneACCESS table in a form limited to in-frame rearrangements. Some clones are lacking; in checked studies, under half of them reflect an unresolved V gene, and why the rest are absent is not known. This sample holds about 150,000 clones; approximately 90% were observed only once. The ten biggest clones cover approximately 1.5% of the sample. The sample was peripheral blood, taken 28 days after the second AZD1222 dose. These receptors all come from an adult who received the AZD1222 COVID-19 vaccine.

This rearrangement joins TRBV5-1 to TRBJ2-1; 7 bases map to TRBD2. The CDR3 runs 13 residues. J was trimmed by 6 bases and V by 9 bases; bases with no gene match: 9. The germline gives CDR1 SGHRS, CDR2 YFSETQ. Here the CDR3 DNA reads TGCGCCACGCGTAGCGGGTTGACCAATGAGCAGTTCTTC. Translated: CATRSGLTNEQFF.

The chain is built from TRBV30 and TRBJ2-5; D is unclear. Deletions cut 1 base from V and 3 bases from J, with 9 bases between. Germline loops: CDR1 GTSNPN, CDR2 SVGIG (reference sequence). This CDR3 is 13 amino acids long. The DNA for the CDR3 is TGTGCCTGGAGTGGTCTCTCGGAAGAGACCCAGTACTTC. Amino acid sequence: CAWSGLSEETQYF.

This chain joins TRBV2 and TRBJ2-3; the match to TRBD2 covers 8 bases. V trimming: 7 bases; J trimming: 1 base; junction bases outside the gene matches: 4. The germline V gene encodes CDR1 SNHLY and CDR2 FYNNEI. CDR3 length equals 14 residues. The CDR3 reads CASIQAGGTDTQYF. The CDR3 coding sequence is TGTGCCAGCATCCAAGCGGGGGGCACAGATACGCAGTATTTT. Looking up the rest from reference TRBV2 and TRBJ2-3 gives the full variable domain: EPEVTQTPSHQVTQMGQEVILRCVPISNHLYFYWYRQILGQKVEFLVSFYNNEISEKSEIFDDQFSVERPDGSNFTLKIRSTKLEDSAMYFCASIQAGGTDTQYFGPGTRLTVL.

This clone has just one count. V is TRBV3-1 (or the pseudogene TRBV3-2) and J is TRBJ1-6; D remains unclear. This CDR3 spans 17 amino acids. The V gene lost 1 base and the J gene lost 1 base, with 11 bases spanning the gap. Germline V lookup: CDR1 LGHDT, CDR2 YNNKEL (reference sequence). The CDR3, as DNA: TGTGCCAGCAGCCAAGCGGATGGGGTTTCCTATAATTCACCCCTCCACTTT. Translating gives CASSQADGVSYNSPLHF.

In its sample, this clone was seen a few times. In DNA, the CDR3 is TGTGCCAGCAGTTTGGCTGGCTCCTATAATTCACCCCTCCACTTT. It codes for CASSLAGSYNSPLHF. The chain carries TRBV27 and TRBJ1-6; D is unresolved. V lost 3 bases, J lost 0 bases, and 6 bases lay in between. CDR3 size: 15 residues. CDR1 and CDR2 from the germline V gene are MNHEY and SMNVEV (reference sequence).

This chain links TRBV4-2 with TRBJ2-3, with 9 positions matching TRBD1. This CDR3 is built from 15 residues. The germline gives CDR1 LGHNA, CDR2 YNFKEQ. The junction had 3 bases not matched to a gene; V was cut back by 2 bases and J by 3 bases. The CDR3 coding sequence is TGTGCCAGCAGCCAAACCGGGACAGGGACAGATACGCAGTATTTT. This codes for CASSQTGTGTDTQYF.

The V gene is TRBV28, the J gene TRBJ1-5; D call uncertain. The V end lost 4 bases, the J end lost 3 bases, and 13 bases lay between the germline ends. CDR1 is MDHEN, CDR2 SYDVKM, per germline. The CDR3 is 15 amino acids. CDR3 residues: CASSSYYPNNQPQHF. The CDR3 nucleotides are TGTGCCAGCAGTTCCTACTATCCCAACAATCAGCCCCAGCATTTT. Filled out from reference TRBV28 and TRBJ1-5, the complete variable domain reads DVKVTQSSRYLVKRTGEKVFLECVQDMDHENMFWYRQDPGLGLRLIYFSYDVKMKEKGDIPEGYSVSREKKERFSLILESASTNQTSMYLCASSSYYPNNQPQHFGDGTRLSIL.

This clone was counted between two and nine times. This chain connects TRBV28 to TRBJ1-1; D is unclear. Germline V lookup: CDR1 MDHEN, CDR2 SYDVKM. The CDR3 runs to 17 residues. V was shortened by 5 bases and J by 1 base, with 20 bases between the two germline ends. CDR3 sequence: CASSPLHLGRRNTEAFF. The CDR3 DNA sequence: TGTGCCAGCAGTCCACTACACCTAGGCAGGAGGAACACTGAAGCTTTCTTT.

Note on this clone: One end of the junction does not line up with germline, which may come from a read error. This chain uses TRBV6-1 with TRBJ1-2, with a possible D match to TRBD1 (5 bases). Per the germline V gene, CDR1 is MNHNS and CDR2 is SASEGT. This CDR3 has 11 amino acids. CDR3 protein: CASSEVTVFYF. DNA of the CDR3: TGTGCCAGCAGTGAAGTGACAGTCTTTTATTTC.

The chain couples TRBV5-1 to TRBJ1-4, with D unresolved. Trimming removed 4 bases from V and 3 bases from J, with 10 bases in between. In germline, CDR1 is SGHRS, CDR2 YFSETQ. The CDR3 is 14 amino acids. As DNA, the CDR3 is TGCGCCAGCAGCCCCGGGCAAGCTAATGAAAAACTGTTTTTT. This translates into CASSPGQANEKLFF.

The CDR3 is CASRLPGQPDQPQHF. The CDR3 DNA follows: TGTGCCAGCAGACTCCCGGGACAACCTGATCAGCCCCAGCATTTT. V is TRBV28 and J is TRBJ1-5, with D tentatively TRBD1 (6 bases). Germline loops: CDR1 MDHEN, CDR2 SYDVKM. Trimming pared 6 bases from V and 5 bases from J, leaving 17 bases between. The CDR3 contains 15 residues.

V gene TRBV9 combines with J gene TRBJ2-3; TRBD1 matches at 8 bases. Trimming at V came to 0 bases and at J to 0 bases, leaving 0 bases not matched to a gene. The CDR3 is 15 residues long. The germline V gene has CDR1 SGDLS and CDR2 YYNGEE. The CDR3 DNA is TGTGCCAGCAGCGTAGGACAGGGGAGCACAGATACGCAGTATTTT. Translating gives CASSVGQGSTDTQYF. Full variable domain (outside the CDR3, taken from reference TRBV9 and TRBJ2-3): DSGVTQTPKHLITATGQRVTLRCSPRSGDLSVYWYQQSLDQGLQFLIQYYNGEERAKGNILERFSAQQFPDLHSELNLSSLELGDSALYFCASSVGQGSTDTQYFGPGTRLTVL.

CDR3 bases: TGTGCCAGCAGCGTAGACGGACAGGGAGGAAACACCATATATTTT. Translated: CASSVDGQGGNTIYF. J is TRBJ1-3 and V is TRBV9; 8 positions match TRBD1. The CDR3 covers 15 residues. Trimming took 0 bases from V and 4 from J; bases not matched to a gene: 3. Germline V gives CDR1 SGDLS, CDR2 YYNGEE.

This chain connects TRBV13 to TRBJ2-3, with TRBD1 matching 8 bases. V lost 2 bases, J lost 5 bases, and 6 bases stayed unmatched. CDR1 and CDR2 (germline): PRHDT, FYEKMQ (reference sequence). The CDR3 sequence is 15 residues long. The CDR3 region has the DNA TGTGCCAGCAGCTTACGGGGGACAGGTCTAGATACGCAGTATTTT. Protein product: CASSLRGTGLDTQYF.

This chain links TRBV19 with TRBJ1-1; no clear D. The germline V and J ends were trimmed by 5 bases and 1 base, with 14 bases remaining between them. This CDR3 is 15 amino acids long. Per germline, CDR1 LNHDA and CDR2 SQIVND (reference sequence). CDR3 in DNA: TGTGCCAGTAGTCGTAGTTTGTGGGGGAACACTGAAGCTTTCTTT. It specifies CASSRSLWGNTEAFF.

The chain links TRBV7-9 to TRBJ1-3; no firm D call. Germline CDR1 reads SEHNR; CDR2 reads FQNEAQ (reference sequence). The CDR3 sequence is 16 residues long. V was cut by 5 bases and J by 7 bases, with 21 bases left in between. The CDR3 coding sequence is TGTGCCAGCAGCCCCGCACGGGGAGGTTATGGGAACACCATATATTTT. This translates into CASSPARGGYGNTIYF.

The chain couples TRBV28 to TRBJ2-3; D is unresolved. Germline V gives CDR1 MDHEN, CDR2 SYDVKM. This CDR3 comprises 13 residues. V dropped 8 bases and J dropped 5 bases, with 14 bases sitting between them. The CDR3 DNA follows: TGTGCCAGCTCGGCGGTTCCGGGAGATACGCAGTATTTT. Translating it yields CASSAVPGDTQYF. Using reference TRBV28 and TRBJ2-3 for the parts outside the CDR3, the full variable domain is DVKVTQSSRYLVKRTGEKVFLECVQDMDHENMFWYRQDPGLGLRLIYFSYDVKMKEKGDIPEGYSVSREKKERFSLILESASTNQTSMYLCASSAVPGDTQYFGPGTRLTVL.

This chain joins TRBV6-4 and TRBJ1-2; D is possibly TRBD1 (6 bases). V was trimmed by 6 bases and J by 2 bases, leaving 13 bases between them. This CDR3 is built from 14 residues. Germline V gene data show CDR1 as MRHNA and CDR2 as SNTAGT. CDR3 amino acids: CASSQDRQNYGYTF. The CDR3 nucleotides are TGTGCCAGCAGCCAAGACAGGCAGAACTATGGCTACACCTTC.

The chain links TRBV3-1 (or the pseudogene TRBV3-2) to TRBJ2-2; D call uncertain. The CDR3 length is 15 residues. V lost 1 base to trimming and J lost 4 bases, with 10 bases between them. Germline lookup yields CDR1 LGHDT and CDR2 YNNKEL (reference sequence). The CDR3 loop reads CASSQALRGTGELFF. In DNA form, the CDR3 reads TGTGCCAGCAGCCAAGCCTTGCGCGGCACCGGGGAGCTGTTTTTT.

J is TRBJ2-3 and V is TRBV24-1; 9 nucleotides line up with TRBD2. The CDR3 contains 16 residues. V lost 5 bases, J lost 6 bases, and 11 bases stayed unmatched. The V gene's germline CDR1 is KGHDR and CDR2 SFDVKD. CDR3 nucleotide sequence: TGTGCCACCAGTGGGGACAGCGGGGGGTCCGCGGATACGCAGTATTTT. Translated, it gives CATSGDSGGSADTQYF.

V usage is TRBV6-5 and J usage is TRBJ1-3; the D is unclear. Germline V gene data show CDR1 as MNHEY and CDR2 as SVGAGI. V lost 2 bases and J lost 7, with 9 bases in between. This CDR3 spans 13 amino acids. The CDR3: CASSYDGRNTIYF. The DNA of the CDR3 is TGTGCCAGCAGTTACGATGGGAGGAACACCATATATTTT.

The chain is built from TRBV2 and TRBJ1-2; TRBD1 matches 9 bases. From germline, CDR1 is SNHLY and CDR2 FYNNEI. The CDR3 runs 14 residues. J lost 2 bases, V lost 9 bases, and 7 bases had no gene match. The CDR3 spells CARTGTGFNYGYTF. DNA of the CDR3: TGTGCCAGGACCGGGACAGGGTTCAACTATGGCTACACCTTC.

The chain couples TRBV3-1 (or the pseudogene TRBV3-2) to TRBJ2-1, with 8 bases matching TRBD2. V lost 2 bases to trimming and J lost 7 bases; unmatched junction nucleotides: 10. This CDR3 region has 16 residues. Germline CDR1 is LGHDT and CDR2 is YNNKEL (reference sequence). The CDR3 region has the DNA TGTGCCAGCAGCCAACAGCCTCGGGGGGGTAAAAATGAGCAGTTCTTC. Translating it yields CASSQQPRGGKNEQFF.